The present T cell receptor beta chain was sequenced within a study of blood T cell repertoires in COVID-19. On the study more broadly: COVID-19 samples, acute and convalescent, were from the United States, Italy and Spain.

Between the trimmed V and J ends, which lost 5 bases and 2 bases, there was a span of 12 bases. Germline values: CDR1 SGHTA, CDR2 FQGNSA. CDR3 length equals 14 residues. The table came from immunoSEQ multiplex PCR; TCRdb's copy has only in-frame clones and leaves some out. The sample holds approximately 140,000 clones, around 83% seen once. The chain carries TRBV7-2 and TRBJ1-1, with D tentatively TRBD1 (5 bases). This sequence originates from a human donor in a cohort sampled during active COVID-19. The sample consisted of peripheral blood. CDR3 in DNA: TGTGCCAGCAGCAAAGGACACTCTAACACTGAAGCTTTCTTT. Protein sequence: CASSKGHSNTEAFF. The whole variable domain, remainder taken from reference TRBV7-2 and TRBJ1-1, is GAGVSQSPSNKVTEKGKDVELRCDPISGHTALYWYRQSLGQGLEFLIYFQGNSAPDKSGLPSDRFSAERTGGSVSTLTIQRTQQEDSAVYLCASSKGHSNTEAFFGQGTRLTVV.